This T cell receptor (beta chain) derives from a study of CD8 T cells in Susac syndrome. Healthy donors served as age- and sex-matched controls. Germline CDR1 and CDR2: SQVTM and ANQGSEA. The CDR3 spans 14 residues. V lost 2 bases to trimming and J lost 2 bases, with 13 bases between them. Reverse transcription of roughly 0.5 to 1 ug RNA used random hexamers. The authors amplified TCR beta CDR3 across 54 Vbeta and 13 Jbeta using immunoSEQ multiplex PCR. Via MiXCR, TCRdb re-called the immunoSEQ multiplex PCR reads, giving one row per CDR3 protein. The table lists about 49,000 distinct CDR3 sequences, approximately 93% of them singletons.

The source of this sequence is a human donor in good health. The chain recombines TRBV29-1 with TRBJ2-7; tentatively, D is TRBD1 (6 bases). The sequenced sample was CD8+ T cells from PBMCs. CDR3 region: CSVEWRDRPYEQYF. The CDR3 coding sequence is TGCAGCGTTGAATGGCGCGACAGGCCCTACGAGCAGTACTTC.